This T cell receptor beta chain was identified in a study of blood T cell repertoires in COVID-19. About the study: T cells, B-cell-depleted T cells, or PBMCs supplied cDNA or gDNA.

The length of the CDR3 is 14 residues. The V and J ends lost 6 bases and 4 bases respectively, with 12 bases between them. Germline CDR1 MGHDK, CDR2 SYGVNS. This clone was picked up a small number of times. As originally analysed: From reference gene primer amplification, estimates of nucleated cell counts were derived. TCRdb's copy holds only in-frame clones and misses some; the assay was immunoSEQ multiplex PCR. V and J calls and clone size are as listed in that table; D and trimming were resolved from the DNA. The sample has fewer than 350,000 clones; roughly 85% are singletons. This TCR derives from a human donor in a cohort sampled during active COVID-19. This sequence joins TRBV25-1 and TRBJ1-4; maybe TRBD1 (6 bases). Material: peripheral blood. CDR3: CASSPTGVNEKLFF. The DNA of the CDR3 is TGTGCCAGCAGCCCGACAGGCGTTAATGAAAAACTGTTTTTT.